This T cell receptor beta chain originates from a study of siplizumab effects on memory and regulatory T cells. Study-level results: The authors could not assign a naive or memory phenotype to roughly 80-97% of proliferating CD4+ or CD8+ clones. Controls showed an average of around 25% Treg-derived mappable alloreactive CD4+ clones, while siplizumab showed about 71%. There appeared to be greater diversity in naive T cells than in memory cells, and naive T cells seemed major contributors to the alloresponse.

J was trimmed by 0 bases and V by 6 bases; bases with no gene match: 7. The germline gives CDR1 MNHEY, CDR2 SMNVEV (reference sequence). The CDR3 contains 15 residues. Profiled with immunoSEQ multiplex PCR; TCRdb holds only in-frame clones, not every one. The sample has 94,000 or so clones; 95% to 97% are singletons. Remarks on this clone: The antigen is not known.

This receptor was taken from a human donor in good health. The chain carries TRBV27 and TRBJ1-1, with 7 bases aligning to TRBD1. The sequenced sample consisted of naive CD4+ T cells sorted from blood. The CDR3 here is CASRKTGVVNTEAFF. As DNA, the CDR3 is TGTGCCAGCAGAAAAACAGGGGTCGTGAACACTGAAGCTTTCTTT.